This T cell receptor beta chain was documented in a study of shared clonotypes between healthy human individuals. Study outcomes and limitations: Naive CD4 clonotype sharing across a handful of donors was around 5%. Clonotypes shared by all four donors outscored non-shared clonotypes in generation probability.

Healthy HIV-negative adults with no recent acute infections or vaccinations were recruited as donors. The test was conducted at deep level. Clones were sequenced by immunoSEQ multiplex PCR, and TCRdb holds only the in-frame ones, with some missing. The table records over a million clones, roughly 96% of them present only once. Trimming removed 3 bases from V and 4 bases from J, with 12 bases in between. In germline, CDR1 is MGHDK, CDR2 SYGVNS. CDR3 length: 14 residues. A remark on this clone: Its antigen is unidentified.

Material for sequencing was naive CD4+ T cells sorted from blood. Subset reported: CD45RA+ positively selected. The chain couples TRBV25-1 to TRBJ1-2; possibly TRBD1 for D (5 bases). The sequence derives from a man aged 30 to 39 in good health. The CDR3 spells CASSEDKALYGYTF. CDR3 sequence (DNA): TGTGCCAGCAGTGAGGACAAAGCGCTCTATGGCTACACCTTC.